The next 29 T cell receptor beta chains were all read from a single sample in a study of blood T cell repertoires in COVID-19 (dated by TCRdb to about 2020). Libraries were made using the immunoSEQ multiplex PCR assay. The table comes from immuneACCESS by way of TCRdb, which keeps in-frame sequences with V and J called. Part of the clones is missing from these tables; in studies checked, under half for an unresolved V gene and the rest for unknown reasons. The sample records approximately 180,000 clones, 75% to 90% of which are singletons. The ten top clones hold under 3.5% of the sample. Sequencing was performed on peripheral blood. The receptors shown here come from a man between 60 and 75 years old with acute or convalescent COVID-19.

This sequence joins TRBV7-2 and TRBJ1-4, with 8 bases that match TRBD1. Germline CDR1 is SGHTA and CDR2 is FQGNSA. The CDR3 runs to 15 residues. The trim removed 1 base at V and 4 bases at J, leaving 2 bases unmatched. CDR3 in amino acids: CASSLVQGVNEKLFF. Written as DNA, the CDR3 is TGTGCCAGCAGCTTAGTACAGGGGGTTAATGAAAAACTGTTTTTT.

The chain employs TRBV2 and TRBJ2-7; tentative D call: TRBD2 (5 bases). The V gene's germline CDR1 is SNHLY and CDR2 FYNNEI. V was cut by 4 bases and J by 0 bases, with 10 bases left in between. The CDR3 loop spans 14 amino acids. CDR3 nucleotides: TGTGCCAGCAGTGCTGATACTAGCTCCTACGAGCAGTACTTC. Protein sequence: CASSADTSSYEQYF. The entire variable domain, with the rest obtained from reference TRBV2 and TRBJ2-7, is as follows: EPEVTQTPSHQVTQMGQEVILRCVPISNHLYFYWYRQILGQKVEFLVSFYNNEISEKSEIFDDQFSVERPDGSNFTLKIRSTKLEDSAMYFCASSADTSSYEQYFGPGTRLTVT.

This clone was recorded at least ten times. The V gene is TRBV27, the J gene TRBJ1-1, with 7 bases that match TRBD1. Germline CDR1 is MNHEY and CDR2 is SMNVEV (reference sequence). The CDR3 runs to 14 residues. V was clipped by 6 bases and J by 3 bases; unmatched bases: 7. The CDR3 protein is CASRVQGHHTEAFF. DNA of the CDR3: TGTGCCAGCAGGGTACAGGGGCACCACACTGAAGCTTTCTTT.

This chain uses TRBV19 with TRBJ1-3; a weak D match, TRBD1 (6 bases). Trimming shortened V by 1 base and J by 4 bases, and 8 bases separated the two germline ends. This CDR3 spans 14 amino acids. CDR1 and CDR2 (germline): LNHDA, SQIVND (reference sequence). CDR3 sequence: CASSIAGVGNTIYF. As DNA, the CDR3 is TGTGCCAGTAGTATAGCAGGGGTCGGAAACACCATATATTTT.

The V gene is TRBV18, the J gene TRBJ2-3, with 12 positions matching TRBD2. Germline V gene data show CDR1 as KGHSH and CDR2 as LQKENI. After removal of 4 bases from V and 2 bases from J, the junction contained 4 bases not matched to a gene. The CDR3 runs to 16 residues. The CDR3 DNA sequence: TGTGCCAGCTCACTAAGACTAGCGGGGGCCACAGATACGCAGTATTTT. Its translation is CASSLRLAGATDTQYF.

This chain links TRBV24-1 with TRBJ2-1; the match to TRBD1 covers 10 bases. The CDR3 length is 13 residues. The trim removed 9 bases at V and 5 bases at J, leaving 3 bases unmatched. Per the germline V gene, CDR1 is KGHDR and CDR2 is SFDVKD. The CDR3 sequence: CATEGQGDNEQFF. In DNA, the CDR3 is TGTGCCACCGAAGGACAGGGGGACAATGAGCAGTTCTTC.

The V gene is TRBV11-3, the J gene TRBJ2-6, with D possibly TRBD2 on 7 matching bases. CDR3 length equals 15 residues. V dropped 7 bases and J dropped 11 bases, with 21 bases sitting between them. The V gene's germline CDR1 is SGHNT and CDR2 YENEEA. The CDR3 region has the DNA TGTGCCAGCACTGAGGGGGGGAGGGTGAAGCACGTCCTGACTTTC. Translating gives CASTEGGRVKHVLTF. Full variable domain (rest looked up from reference TRBV11-3 and TRBJ2-6): EAGVVQSPRYKIIEKKQPVAFWCNPISGHNTLYWYLQNLGQGPELLIRYENEEAVDDSQLPKDRFSAERLKGVDSTLKIQPAELGDSAVYLCASTEGGRVKHVLTFGAGSRLTVL.

J is TRBJ1-2 and V is TRBV7-6, with 10 nucleotides matching TRBD1. Per the germline V gene, CDR1 is SGHVS and CDR2 is FNYEAQ. The CDR3 covers 14 residues. The trim removed 3 bases at V and 4 bases at J, leaving 2 bases unmatched. The DNA for the CDR3 is TGTGCCAGCAGCTTGGACAGGGGGGGCTATGGCTACACCTTC. As protein: CASSLDRGGYGYTF.

The V call is TRBV2, the J call TRBJ1-4, with 9 bases lining up with TRBD1. Germline V gene lookup returns CDR1 SNHLY and CDR2 FYNNEI. V lost 6 bases, J lost 11 bases, and 10 bases stayed unmatched. This CDR3 has 14 residues. CDR3 in amino acids: CASSAGTGPEKLFF. CDR3 DNA: TGTGCCAGCAGCGCCGGGACAGGGCCGGAGAAACTGTTTTTT.

V usage is TRBV27 and J usage is TRBJ2-7; TRBD2 aligns across 8 bases. The V and J ends lost 6 bases and 5 bases, in that order; junction bases with no gene match: 9. CDR3 length: 14 amino acids. The germline V gene encodes CDR1 MNHEY and CDR2 SMNVEV (reference sequence). CDR3 region: CASSPGGGTHEQYF. The CDR3 coding sequence is TGTGCCAGCAGCCCCGGCGGGGGGACCCACGAGCAGTACTTC.

The V call is TRBV27, the J call TRBJ1-1; D possibly corresponds to TRBD1 (6 bases). Germline-derived CDR1 and CDR2 are MNHEY and SMNVEV (reference sequence). CDR3 size: 15 residues. V was clipped by 5 bases and J by 6 bases, with 19 bases between them. CDR3 in amino acids: CASSPYSGVVPEAFF. In DNA form, the CDR3 reads TGTGCCAGCAGTCCATATTCAGGGGTGGTCCCTGAAGCTTTCTTT.

The chain links TRBV29-1 to TRBJ1-2, with TRBD1 matching 7 bases. V was clipped by 3 bases and J by 4 bases; unmatched bases: 8. The CDR3 runs to 14 residues. CDR1 is SQVTM and CDR2 is ANQGSEA in the germline V gene. In DNA form, the CDR3 reads TGCAGCGTTGACCACACAGGGGACGGCTATGGCTACACCTTC. It specifies CSVDHTGDGYGYTF.

The chain employs TRBV27 and TRBJ2-7, with 7 bases matching TRBD1. The CDR3 totals 14 residues. CDR1 is MNHEY and CDR2 is SMNVEV in the germline V gene (reference sequence). V lost 3 bases, J lost 2 bases, and 4 bases stayed unmatched. The CDR3, as DNA: TGTGCCAGCAGTTTCGGGACAGCCCCCTACGAGCAGTACTTC. Translation: CASSFGTAPYEQYF.

J is TRBJ2-7 and V is TRBV29-1, with 7 bases aligning to TRBD2. This CDR3 has 15 residues. V dropped 5 bases and J dropped 9; count of bases not matched to a gene: 19. Germline CDR1 SQVTM, CDR2 ANQGSEA. This CDR3 reads CSVQTLRDGGSWQYF. CDR3 sequence (DNA): TGCAGCGTTCAAACACTCCGGGACGGGGGGTCATGGCAGTACTTC.

This chain uses TRBV6-5 with TRBJ2-7; 7 nucleotides agree with TRBD2. The CDR3 has 14 amino acids. CDR1 and CDR2 (germline): MNHEY, SVGAGI. V lost 8 bases and J lost 7; bases outside the gene matches: 14. The CDR3 sequence is CASGGDSRRGEQYF. The CDR3 DNA follows: TGTGCCAGCGGGGGGGACTCGCGGCGGGGAGAGCAGTACTTC.

V and J are TRBV28 and TRBJ1-3; 9 bases fit TRBD1. With 8 bases clipped from V and 0 bases from J, the junction kept 5 bases outside the gene matches. The germline V gene has CDR1 MDHEN and CDR2 SYDVKM. This CDR3 has 15 residues. The CDR3 DNA reads TGTGCCAGCGGGGACAGGGTGATCTCTGGAAACACCATATATTTT. Amino acids: CASGDRVISGNTIYF.

The V and J genes are TRBV7-9 and TRBJ2-1; D uncertain. Germline V gene data show CDR1 as SEHNR and CDR2 as FQNEAQ (reference sequence). V was cut by 1 base and J by 12 bases, with 10 bases left in between. The CDR3 is made up of 12 amino acids. CDR3 sequence (DNA): TGTGCCAGCAGCTTAGGGTCACTGTGGCAGTTCTTC. This translates into CASSLGSLWQFF. Full variable domain (missing parts from reference TRBV7-9 and TRBJ2-1): DTGVSQNPRHKITKRGQNVTFRCDPISEHNRLYWYRQTLGQGPEFLTYFQNEAQLEKSRLLSDRFSAERPKGSFSTLEIQRTEQGDSAMYLCASSLGSLWQFFGPGTRLTVL.

The chain is built from TRBV28 and TRBJ2-3; 8 nucleotides align to TRBD2. The CDR3 runs to 15 residues. Germline V CDR1 and CDR2: MDHEN, SYDVKM. The V segment lost 3 bases and the J segment 0 bases; nucleotides outside the gene matches: 2. CDR3 bases: TGTGCCAGCAGTTTCGGACTAGCTAGCACAGATACGCAGTATTTT. It codes for CASSFGLASTDTQYF.

The chain recombines TRBV7-2 with TRBJ2-2; tentative D call: TRBD1 (6 bases). This CDR3 spans 15 amino acids. Germline values: CDR1 SGHTA, CDR2 FQGNSA. With 1 base removed from V and 4 bases from J, the gap between germline ends came to 10 bases. The DNA of the CDR3 is TGTGCCAGCAGCTTAGGTCAGGGGACCACCGGGGAGCTGTTTTTT. Amino acid sequence: CASSLGQGTTGELFF.

Only a few counts were recorded for this clone. This chain links TRBV4-2 with TRBJ1-5, with 9 bases matching TRBD1. After removal of 1 base from V and 7 bases from J, the junction contained 5 bases not matched to a gene. The CDR3 runs to 15 residues. CDR1 and CDR2 (germline): LGHNA, YNFKEQ. In DNA, the CDR3 is TGTGCCAGCAGCCAAGGGACAGGGGCAAAGCAGCCCCAGCATTTT. Encoded protein: CASSQGTGAKQPQHF.

The chain joins TRBV2 to TRBJ2-2; D uncertain. In germline, CDR1 is SNHLY, CDR2 FYNNEI. The V end was cut by 7 bases, the J end by 1 base, with 4 bases between. The CDR3 extends over 12 amino acids. The CDR3 DNA follows: TGTGCCAGCACCAGGAACACCGGGGAGCTGTTTTTT. This translates into CASTRNTGELFF. Using reference TRBV2 and TRBJ2-2 for the parts outside the CDR3, the full variable domain is EPEVTQTPSHQVTQMGQEVILRCVPISNHLYFYWYRQILGQKVEFLVSFYNNEISEKSEIFDDQFSVERPDGSNFTLKIRSTKLEDSAMYFCASTRNTGELFFGEGSRLTVL.

The rearrangement links TRBV27 to TRBJ1-2, with TRBD1 matching 8 bases. CDR1 is MNHEY, CDR2 SMNVEV, per germline (reference sequence). V trimming: 8 bases; J trimming: 6 bases; junction bases outside the gene matches: 5. CDR3 size: 12 residues. This CDR3 is CASRAGGNGYTF. CDR3 nucleotides: TGTGCCAGCCGGGCAGGGGGCAATGGCTACACCTTC.

The gene calls are TRBV28 and TRBJ1-5, with D hard to call. V gave up 8 bases and J gave up 7 bases, with 9 bases separating them. Germline lookup yields CDR1 MDHEN and CDR2 SYDVKM. The CDR3 spans 11 residues. CDR3 sequence: CASAEGQPQHF. The CDR3 DNA reads as TGTGCCAGCGCGGAAGGACAGCCCCAGCATTTT.

In this sample, this clone turned up once. This rearrangement joins TRBV10-3 to TRBJ1-1; D unclear. In germline, CDR1 is ENHRY, CDR2 SYGVKD. The CDR3 length is 14 residues. V lost 3 bases and J lost 2, with 10 bases in between. In DNA form, the CDR3 reads TGTGCCATCAGTGAAGGAACAGCAAACACTGAAGCTTTCTTT. Translated, it gives CAISEGTANTEAFF.

The chain uses TRBV7-3 and TRBJ2-5, with 8 nucleotides matching TRBD1. From germline, CDR1 is SGHTA and CDR2 FQGTGA. The V segment lost 5 bases and the J segment 5 bases; nucleotides outside the gene matches: 10. The CDR3 consists of 15 residues. CDR3 sequence (DNA): TGTGCCAGCAGCCAGAACCCAGGGGGCCTGGAGACCCAGTACTTC. Protein: CASSQNPGGLETQYF. Full variable domain (outside the CDR3, taken from reference TRBV7-3 and TRBJ2-5): GAGVSQTPSNKVTEKGKYVELRCDPISGHTALYWYRQSLGQGPEFLIYFQGTGAADDSGLPNDRFFAVRPEGSVSTLKIQRTERGDSAVYLCASSQNPGGLETQYFGPGTRLLVL.

The chain links TRBV24-1 to TRBJ2-7; 9 bases agree with TRBD2. The CDR3 runs to 12 residues. Germline V gene lookup returns CDR1 KGHDR and CDR2 SFDVKD. V was pared by 10 bases and J by 4 bases, with 4 bases of the junction left unmatched. DNA of the CDR3: TGTGCCACTAGCGGGAGTTCGTACGAGCAGTACTTC. This sequence encodes CATSGSSYEQYF.

V and J are TRBV3-1 (or the pseudogene TRBV3-2) and TRBJ2-2; tentative D call: TRBD2 (5 bases). CDR3 length equals 16 residues. Germline CDR1 and CDR2: LGHDT and YNNKEL (reference sequence). Trimming shortened V by 0 bases and J by 5 bases, and 13 bases separated the two germline ends. CDR3 loop: CASSQDLLVLTGELFF. The CDR3 bases are TGTGCCAGCAGCCAAGATTTACTAGTGCTGACCGGGGAGCTGTTTTTT.

The rearrangement links TRBV29-1 to TRBJ2-7; 9 bases line up with TRBD1. The CDR3 length is 12 residues. Per the germline V gene, CDR1 is SQVTM and CDR2 is ANQGSEA. Germline trimming cut 4 bases from V and 7 bases from J; bases unmatched to any gene: 5. CDR3 DNA sequence: TGCAGCGTTGGTACAGGGGGCGATGAGCAGTACTTC. It codes for CSVGTGGDEQYF.

V gene TRBV4-3 combines with J gene TRBJ2-3, with TRBD2 matching over 9 bases. The CDR3 is 17 residues long. The germline V gene has CDR1 LGHNA and CDR2 YSLEER. The J segment lost 1 base and the V segment lost 1 base, leaving 6 bases of the junction unmatched. The CDR3 reads CASSQGASGKGTDTQYF. The CDR3 nucleotides read TGCGCCAGCAGCCAAGGTGCTAGCGGGAAGGGCACAGATACGCAGTATTTT.